The sequence of this TCR beta chain was determined in a study of shared clonotypes between healthy human individuals. The overall study: Two women and three men aged 18 to 49 served as donors. Study results and limitations: Generally, estimated richness proved larger in naive subsets than it did in memory subsets. Naive CD4 clonotype sharing across several donors was about 5%.

Turning to this clone: Its target is not known.

Germline V gene sequence: CDR1 SGHRS, CDR2 YFSETQ. J gave up 4 bases and V 5 bases, and 4 bases lay outside the gene matches. The CDR3 runs 13 residues. Assay: immunoSEQ multiplex PCR; the TCRdb copy retains only in-frame clones and omits some. The sample includes around 1.6 million clones, 95% to 99% seen only once; the top ten take about 0.45%. The source of this sequence is a man aged 25-45 years in good health. The chain carries TRBV5-1 and TRBJ2-5; 8 positions match TRBD1. Sequenced: naive CD4+ T cells sorted from blood. Subset defined: CD45RA+ positively selected. This chain's CDR3 is CASRRDRGETQYF. The CDR3 DNA reads as TGCGCCAGCAGACGCGACAGGGGAGAGACCCAGTACTTC. Full variable domain (outside the CDR3, taken from reference TRBV5-1 and TRBJ2-5): KAGVTQTPRYLIKTRGQQVTLSCSPISGHRSVSWYQQTPGQGLQFLFEYFSETQRNKGNFPGRFSGRQFSNSRSEMNVSTLELGDSALYLCASRRDRGETQYFGPGTRLLVL.